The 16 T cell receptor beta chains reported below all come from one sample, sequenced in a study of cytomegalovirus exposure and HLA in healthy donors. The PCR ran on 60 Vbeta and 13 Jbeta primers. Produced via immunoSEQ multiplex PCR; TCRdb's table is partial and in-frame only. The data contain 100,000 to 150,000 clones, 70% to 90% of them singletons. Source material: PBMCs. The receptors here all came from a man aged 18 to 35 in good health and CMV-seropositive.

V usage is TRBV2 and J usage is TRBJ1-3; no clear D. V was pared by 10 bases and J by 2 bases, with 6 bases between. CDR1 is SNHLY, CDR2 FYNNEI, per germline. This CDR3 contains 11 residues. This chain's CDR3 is CATGTGNTIYF. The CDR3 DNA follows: TGTGCCACCGGGACTGGAAACACCATATATTTT. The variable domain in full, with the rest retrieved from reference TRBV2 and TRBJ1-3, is EPEVTQTPSHQVTQMGQEVILRCVPISNHLYFYWYRQILGQKVEFLVSFYNNEISEKSEIFDDQFSVERPDGSNFTLKIRSTKLEDSAMYFCATGTGNTIYFGEGSWLTVV.

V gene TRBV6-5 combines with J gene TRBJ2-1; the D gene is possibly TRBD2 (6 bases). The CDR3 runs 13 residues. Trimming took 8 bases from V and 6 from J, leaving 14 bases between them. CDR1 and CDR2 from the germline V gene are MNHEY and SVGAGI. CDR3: CASGRGGTNEQFF. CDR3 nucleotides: TGTGCCAGCGGGCGGGGCGGGACCAATGAGCAGTTCTTC.

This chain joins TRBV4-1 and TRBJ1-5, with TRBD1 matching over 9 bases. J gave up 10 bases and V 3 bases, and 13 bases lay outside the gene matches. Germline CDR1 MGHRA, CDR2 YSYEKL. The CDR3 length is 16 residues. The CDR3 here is CASSHPGRTGEGPQHF. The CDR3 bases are TGCGCCAGCAGCCACCCCGGGCGGACAGGGGAAGGACCCCAGCATTTT.

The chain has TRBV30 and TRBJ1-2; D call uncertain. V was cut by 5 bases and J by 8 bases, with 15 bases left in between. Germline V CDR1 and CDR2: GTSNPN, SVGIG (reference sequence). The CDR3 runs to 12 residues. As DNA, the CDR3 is TGTGCCTGGGAATTGATCCTTGAGGGCTACACCTTC. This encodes CAWELILEGYTF.

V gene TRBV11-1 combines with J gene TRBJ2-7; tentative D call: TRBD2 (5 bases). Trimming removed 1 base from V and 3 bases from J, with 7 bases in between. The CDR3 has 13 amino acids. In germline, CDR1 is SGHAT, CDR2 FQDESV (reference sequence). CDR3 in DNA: TGTGCCAGCAGCTTAGAGAGGGACTACGAGCAGTACTTC. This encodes CASSLERDYEQYF.

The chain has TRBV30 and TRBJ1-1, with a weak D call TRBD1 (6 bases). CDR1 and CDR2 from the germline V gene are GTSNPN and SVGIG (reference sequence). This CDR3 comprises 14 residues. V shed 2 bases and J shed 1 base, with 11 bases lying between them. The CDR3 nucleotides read TGTGCCTGGAGTCCCGGGACAAGGAACACTGAAGCTTTCTTT. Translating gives CAWSPGTRNTEAFF.

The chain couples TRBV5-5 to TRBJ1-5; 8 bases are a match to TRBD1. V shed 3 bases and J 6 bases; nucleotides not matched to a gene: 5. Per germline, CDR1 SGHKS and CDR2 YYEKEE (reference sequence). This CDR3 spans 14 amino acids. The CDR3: CASSSDRGSQPQHF. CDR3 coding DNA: TGTGCCAGCAGCTCCGACAGGGGAAGTCAGCCCCAGCATTTT. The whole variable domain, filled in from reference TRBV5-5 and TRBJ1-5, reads DAGVTQSPTHLIKTRGQQVTLRCSPISGHKSVSWYQQVLGQGPQFIFQYYEKEERGRGNFPDRFSARQFPNYSSELNVNALLLGDSALYLCASSSDRGSQPQHFGDGTRLSIL.

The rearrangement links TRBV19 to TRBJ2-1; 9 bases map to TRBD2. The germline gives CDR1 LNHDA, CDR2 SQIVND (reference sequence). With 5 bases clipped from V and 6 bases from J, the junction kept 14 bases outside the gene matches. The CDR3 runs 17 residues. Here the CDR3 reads CASSPRPGTSFINEQFF. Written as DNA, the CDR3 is TGTGCCAGTAGTCCGAGGCCCGGGACTAGCTTTATCAATGAGCAGTTCTTC.

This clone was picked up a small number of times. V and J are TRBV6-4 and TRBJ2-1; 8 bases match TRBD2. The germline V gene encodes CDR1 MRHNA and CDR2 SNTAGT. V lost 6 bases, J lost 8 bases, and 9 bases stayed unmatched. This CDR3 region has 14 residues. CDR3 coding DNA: TGTGCCAGCAGCCCCGGGACTAGTGGGGATGAGCAGTTCTTC. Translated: CASSPGTSGDEQFF.

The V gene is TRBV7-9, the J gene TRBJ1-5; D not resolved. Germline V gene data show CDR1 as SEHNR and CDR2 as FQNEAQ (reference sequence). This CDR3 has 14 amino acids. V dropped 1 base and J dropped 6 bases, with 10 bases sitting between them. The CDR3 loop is CASSLGPEGQPQHF. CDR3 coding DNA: TGTGCCAGCAGCTTAGGACCAGAGGGTCAGCCCCAGCATTTT.

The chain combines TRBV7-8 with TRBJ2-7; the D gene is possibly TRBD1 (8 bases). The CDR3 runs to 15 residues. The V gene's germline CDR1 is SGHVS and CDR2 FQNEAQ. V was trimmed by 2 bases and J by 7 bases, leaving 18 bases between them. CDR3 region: CASSLSQGAAGEQYF. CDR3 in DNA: TGTGCCAGCAGCTTAAGTCAGGGGGCAGCGGGAGAGCAGTACTTC. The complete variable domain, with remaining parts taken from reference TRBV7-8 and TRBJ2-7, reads GAGVSQSPRYKVAKRGQDVALRCDPISGHVSLFWYQQALGQGPEFLTYFQNEAQLDKSGLPSDRFFAERPEGSVSTLKIQRTQQEDSAVYLCASSLSQGAAGEQYFGPGTRLTVT.

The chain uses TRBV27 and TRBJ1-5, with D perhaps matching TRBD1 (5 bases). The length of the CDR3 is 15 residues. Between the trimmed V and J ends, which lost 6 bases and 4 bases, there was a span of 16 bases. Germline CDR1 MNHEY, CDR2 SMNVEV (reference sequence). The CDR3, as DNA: TGTGCCAGCAGCCCTCACACGGACAATAATCAGCCCCAGCATTTT. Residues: CASSPHTDNNQPQHF.

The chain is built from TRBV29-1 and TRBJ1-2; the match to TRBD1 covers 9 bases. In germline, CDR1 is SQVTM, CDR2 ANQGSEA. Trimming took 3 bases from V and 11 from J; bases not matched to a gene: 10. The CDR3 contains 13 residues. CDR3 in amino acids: CSVDFRDRDWYTF. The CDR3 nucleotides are TGCAGCGTTGACTTCCGGGACAGGGATTGGTACACCTTC. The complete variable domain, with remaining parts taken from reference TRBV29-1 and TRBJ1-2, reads SAVISQKPSRDICQRGTSLTIQCQVDSQVTMMFWYRQQPGQSLTLIATANQGSEATYESGFVIDKFPISRPNLTFSTLTVSNMSPEDSSIYLCSVDFRDRDWYTFGSGTRLTVV.

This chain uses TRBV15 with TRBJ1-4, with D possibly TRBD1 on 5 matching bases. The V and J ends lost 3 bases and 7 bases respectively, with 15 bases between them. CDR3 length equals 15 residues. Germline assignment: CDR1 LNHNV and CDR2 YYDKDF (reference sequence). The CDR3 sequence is CATSSERRGTEKLFF. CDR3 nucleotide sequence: TGTGCCACCAGCAGTGAACGTAGGGGTACTGAAAAACTGTTTTTT.

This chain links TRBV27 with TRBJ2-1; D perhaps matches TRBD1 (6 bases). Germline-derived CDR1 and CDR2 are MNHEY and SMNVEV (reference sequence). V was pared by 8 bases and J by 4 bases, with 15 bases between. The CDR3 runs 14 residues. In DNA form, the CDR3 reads TGTGCCAGCCTACCTATACAGGGTTACAATGAGCAGTTCTTC. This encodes CASLPIQGYNEQFF.

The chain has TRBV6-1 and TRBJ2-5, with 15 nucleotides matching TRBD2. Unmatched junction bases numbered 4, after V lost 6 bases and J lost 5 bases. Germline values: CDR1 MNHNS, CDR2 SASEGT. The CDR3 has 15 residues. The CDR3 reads CASRGLAGGPETQYF. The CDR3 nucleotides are TGTGCCAGCAGAGGACTAGCGGGGGGGCCGGAGACCCAGTACTTC.